One sample yielded the 29 T cell receptor beta chains listed below, sequenced in a study of patients and donors after allogeneic stem cell transplantation. In TCRdb, the RT-PCR reads were re-called with MiXCR into one record per CDR3 protein. Of about 960,000 distinct CDR3 sequences listed, about 20% are singletons. Sequencing used blood, either unsorted or a sorted T cell fraction (not recorded which). The receptor set was obtained from a human donor who was either an allogeneic HSCT recipient or a stem cell or donor lymphocyte infusion donor (not recorded which). It is not recorded whose cells these are; they may come from a transplant donor.

This clonotype was detected only a few times. Written as DNA, the CDR3 is TGCGCCAGCAGCACCGGCCGGGGGTTCACAGATACGCAGTATTTT. Translating gives CASSTGRGFTDTQYF. The chain joins TRBV5-1 to TRBJ2-3; possibly TRBD2 for D (6 bases). The CDR3 is made up of 15 amino acids. The germline V gene has CDR1 SGHRS and CDR2 YFSETQ. V dropped 4 bases and J dropped 2 bases, with 14 bases sitting between them.

The chain combines TRBV24-1 with TRBJ2-6; no clear D. The CDR3 extends over 17 amino acids. V gave up 4 bases and J gave up 0 bases, with 12 bases separating them. Germline loops: CDR1 KGHDR, CDR2 SFDVKD. As DNA, the CDR3 is TGTGCCACCAGTGACCCCTTCCTCTCCTCTGGGGCCAACGTCCTGACTTTC. This translates into CATSDPFLSSGANVLTF.

The table lists this clonotype with a few counts. The CDR3 loop is CASRKGQVGRGTQYF. The CDR3 coding sequence is TGTGCCAGCAGGAAAGGACAAGTTGGCCGCGGGACCCAGTACTTC. The rearrangement links TRBV2 to TRBJ2-5; D is possibly TRBD1 (5 bases). CDR3 size: 15 residues. V was shortened by 6 bases and J by 7 bases, with 21 bases between the two germline ends. Germline CDR1 and CDR2: SNHLY and FYNNEI.

This clonotype was seen more than once but under ten times. The V gene is TRBV7-6, the J gene TRBJ2-2, with 9 positions matching TRBD1. This CDR3 comprises 16 residues. J was trimmed by 0 bases and V by 7 bases; bases with no gene match: 6. CDR1 and CDR2 from the germline V gene are SGHVS and FNYEAQ. The CDR3 loop reads CASTPTGGANTGELFF. CDR3 DNA sequence: TGTGCCAGCACCCCGACAGGGGGAGCGAACACCGGGGAGCTGTTTTTT.

This clonotype was found a few times. V and J are TRBV20-1 and TRBJ1-2, with D unclear. CDR3 size: 15 residues. The germline V gene has CDR1 DFQATT and CDR2 SNEGSKA (reference sequence). Deletions cut 0 bases from V and 2 bases from J, with 13 bases between. As DNA, the CDR3 is TGCAGTGCTAGAGATCGGCAGCGGTTAAACTATGGCTACACCTTC. As protein: CSARDRQRLNYGYTF.

In this sample, this clonotype turned up a few times. The DNA of the CDR3 is TGCGCCAGCAGCCAAGGGGGAGGTACCTACGAGCAGTACTTC. Amino acids: CASSQGGGTYEQYF. V is TRBV4-1 and J is TRBJ2-7; weak D call: TRBD2 (6 bases). Germline V gene sequence: CDR1 MGHRA, CDR2 YSYEKL. Deletions cut 1 base from V and 2 bases from J, with 9 bases between. The CDR3 runs to 14 residues.

This clonotype was seen a few times. CDR3 DNA: TGTGCCAGCAGTTTCCGACTAGCGGGAGGGCCTGGGACAGATACGCAGTATTTT. The encoded protein is CASSFRLAGGPGTDTQYF. The V gene is TRBV28, the J gene TRBJ2-3, with TRBD2 matching over 14 bases. The J segment lost 3 bases and the V segment lost 3 bases, leaving 8 bases of the junction unmatched. This CDR3 comprises 18 residues. Germline V gene sequence: CDR1 MDHEN, CDR2 SYDVKM.

The chain has TRBV7-3 and TRBJ2-1; 8 nucleotides align to TRBD2. The CDR3 is 14 amino acids. CDR1 SGHTA and CDR2 FQGTGA come from the germline V gene. Trimming removed 4 bases from V and 4 bases from J; junction bases left unmatched: 3. The CDR3 spells CASSSIAGYNEQFF. The CDR3 DNA sequence: TGTGCCAGCAGCTCCATAGCGGGGTACAATGAGCAGTTCTTC. Full variable domain (missing parts from reference TRBV7-3 and TRBJ2-1): GAGVSQTPSNKVTEKGKYVELRCDPISGHTALYWYRQSLGQGPEFLIYFQGTGAADDSGLPNDRFFAVRPEGSVSTLKIQRTERGDSAVYLCASSSIAGYNEQFFGPGTRLTVL.

This chain joins TRBV5-1 and TRBJ1-2; D is ambiguous. CDR1 is SGHRS and CDR2 is YFSETQ in the germline V gene. CDR3 length equals 15 residues. The V and J ends lost 0 bases and 0 bases respectively, with 9 bases between them. The CDR3 DNA is TGCGCCAGCAGCTTGGCCGGTATCACTAACTATGGCTACACCTTC. The encoded protein is CASSLAGITNYGYTF.

In this sample, this clonotype turned up a few times. The J gene is TRBJ2-5, the V gene TRBV6-1; TRBD2 aligns across 7 bases. The V and J ends lost 7 bases and 5 bases, in that order; junction bases with no gene match: 10. CDR1 is MNHNS and CDR2 is SASEGT in the germline V gene. The CDR3 extends over 14 amino acids. The CDR3 region is CASTPRLALETQYF. The CDR3 coding sequence is TGTGCCAGCACCCCAAGACTAGCTTTGGAGACCCAGTACTTC.

This clonotype appeared a few times. The chain combines TRBV6-1 with TRBJ1-4; D gene ambiguous. Germline lookup yields CDR1 MNHNS and CDR2 SASEGT. V gave up 5 bases and J gave up 7 bases, with 11 bases separating them. CDR3 size: 13 residues. The CDR3 nucleotides read TGTGCCAGCAGTCGGACCGGAGCTGAAAAACTGTTTTTT. This gives the protein CASSRTGAEKLFF.

The chain uses TRBV19 and TRBJ1-5, with TRBD1 matching over 7 bases. The V segment lost 4 bases and the J segment 3 bases; nucleotides outside the gene matches: 9. This CDR3 comprises 16 residues. Per germline, CDR1 LNHDA and CDR2 SQIVND (reference sequence). The CDR3 DNA follows: TGTGCCAGTAGTAGAATCCAGGGGGGCCCCAATCAGCCCCAGCATTTT. Translated: CASSRIQGGPNQPQHF.

This clonotype was observed a few times. The chain joins TRBV19 to TRBJ1-5; no firm D call. The CDR3 spans 13 residues. CDR1 LNHDA and CDR2 SQIVND come from the germline V gene (reference sequence). Trimming took 2 bases from V and 7 from J, leaving 9 bases between them. CDR3 residues: CASSIMGVQPQHF. For the CDR3, the DNA is TGTGCCAGTAGTATAATGGGTGTCCAGCCCCAGCATTTT.

The CDR3: CSALAGGNNEQFF. The CDR3 bases are TGCAGTGCCCTAGCGGGGGGAAACAATGAGCAGTTCTTC. The V and J genes are TRBV20-1 and TRBJ2-1; 11 nucleotides line up with TRBD2. Per the germline V gene, CDR1 is DFQATT and CDR2 is SNEGSKA (reference sequence). The J segment lost 5 bases and the V segment lost 6 bases, leaving 3 bases of the junction unmatched. The CDR3 runs 13 residues.

This clonotype came up a few times. V and J are TRBV20-1 and TRBJ2-1, with TRBD2 identical over 9 bases. Losses at the gene ends were 3 bases for V and 3 bases for J; bases not matched to a gene: 6. The germline gives CDR1 DFQATT, CDR2 SNEGSKA (reference sequence). The CDR3 has 15 residues. The CDR3 sequence: CSASLAGGIYNEQFF. The CDR3 nucleotides are TGCAGTGCTAGTCTGGCGGGAGGGATCTACAATGAGCAGTTCTTC.

In its sample, this clonotype was seen many times. The J gene is TRBJ2-7, the V gene TRBV20-1; tentatively, D is TRBD1 or TRBD2 (6 bases each). The CDR3 is 14 residues long. The V end lost 6 bases, the J end lost 4 bases, and 19 bases lay between the germline ends. CDR1 DFQATT and CDR2 SNEGSKA come from the germline V gene (reference sequence). CDR3 sequence reads: CSASSGEGVYEQYF. For the CDR3, the DNA is TGCAGTGCCTCCTCGGGAGAGGGGGTTTACGAGCAGTACTTC.

The table lists this clonotype with a few counts. This chain joins TRBV10-3 and TRBJ2-7, with D tentatively TRBD2 (6 bases). Trimming took 4 bases from V and 0 from J, leaving 19 bases between them. Germline lookup yields CDR1 ENHRY and CDR2 SYGVKD. The length of the CDR3 is 17 residues. The CDR3 protein is CAISGPPSSASSYEQYF. For the CDR3, the DNA is TGTGCCATCAGTGGACCCCCCTCTAGCGCGAGCTCCTACGAGCAGTACTTC.

The rearrangement uses TRBV5-1 and TRBJ1-4; D is perhaps TRBD1 (6 bases). The V gene lost 0 bases and the J gene lost 5 bases, with 11 bases spanning the gap. The V gene's germline CDR1 is SGHRS and CDR2 YFSETQ. The CDR3 is 15 residues long. The CDR3 spells CASSLDTGTNEKLFF. The DNA for the CDR3 is TGCGCCAGCAGCTTGGATACAGGGACGAATGAAAAACTGTTTTTT.

This clonotype appeared a few times. The chain uses TRBV15 and TRBJ2-6; D is undetermined. The germline V and J ends were trimmed by 8 bases and 0 bases, with 5 bases remaining between them. Per germline, CDR1 LNHNV and CDR2 YYDKDF (reference sequence). This CDR3 has 13 amino acids. DNA for the CDR3: TGTGCCACCGACGGCTCTGGGGCCAACGTCCTGACTTTC. It yields the protein CATDGSGANVLTF.

The V and J genes are TRBV20-1 and TRBJ1-2; D ambiguous. Looked up from germline, CDR1 is DFQATT and CDR2 is SNEGSKA (reference sequence). The CDR3 contains 13 residues. V shed 6 bases and J shed 7 bases, with 18 bases lying between them. CDR3 DNA: TGCAGTGCCCCGATAGGAGGGCAGACTGGCTACACCTTC. This codes for CSAPIGGQTGYTF.

This clonotype has at least ten counts. The chain carries TRBV4-3 and TRBJ2-3; D perhaps matches TRBD1 (5 bases). CDR1 is LGHNA, CDR2 YSLEER, per germline. V shed 0 bases and J shed 2 bases, with 15 bases lying between them. The length of the CDR3 is 17 residues. Here the CDR3 reads CASSQDAAGHFTDTQYF. In DNA, the CDR3 is TGCGCCAGCAGCCAAGATGCGGCAGGGCATTTCACAGATACGCAGTATTTT.

This clonotype was found a few times. The gene calls are TRBV5-6 and TRBJ2-5, with 8 bases identical to TRBD1. V shed 4 bases, J shed 4 bases, and the junction held 9 bases outside the gene matches. This CDR3 spans 15 amino acids. Germline CDR1 SGHDT, CDR2 YYEEEE. CDR3 region: CASSEQGVRSETQYF. The CDR3 DNA follows: TGTGCCAGCAGCGAACAGGGGGTTCGCTCAGAGACCCAGTACTTC.

This clonotype was seen many times. The chain employs TRBV20-1 and TRBJ1-1; D may be TRBD1 (5 bases). Trimming shortened V by 1 base and J by 3 bases, and 9 bases separated the two germline ends. CDR1 and CDR2 (germline): DFQATT, SNEGSKA (reference sequence). This CDR3 is 13 amino acids long. The CDR3 region has the DNA TGCAGTGCTAGAGCCCCGGGGCACACTGAAGCTTTCTTT. Residues: CSARAPGHTEAFF.

This sequence joins TRBV20-1 and TRBJ1-2, with no clear D. Trimming removed 7 bases at V and 9 bases at J, with 21 bases between. Per the germline V gene, CDR1 is DFQATT and CDR2 is SNEGSKA (reference sequence). CDR3 length: 13 amino acids. CDR3 sequence reads: CSVSPGLQRRYTF. CDR3 nucleotide sequence: TGCAGTGTCTCTCCGGGTCTCCAAAGGCGCTACACCTTC.

Only a few counts were recorded for this clonotype. The chain uses TRBV29-1 and TRBJ1-1, with D uncertain. The V end lost 5 bases, the J end lost 4 bases, and 8 bases lay between the germline ends. The CDR3 has 11 residues. From germline, CDR1 is SQVTM and CDR2 ANQGSEA. As DNA, the CDR3 is TGCAGCGTTAACGAGGCCACTGAAGCTTTCTTT. This sequence encodes CSVNEATEAFF.

The gene calls are TRBV28 and TRBJ2-7, with 7 bases lining up with TRBD1. This CDR3 has 16 amino acids. V shed 5 bases and J 7 bases; nucleotides not matched to a gene: 17. CDR1 is MDHEN and CDR2 is SYDVKM in the germline V gene. The CDR3 coding sequence is TGTGCCAGCAGTGACGCCCCGGGGACAGCGTTTGATGAGCAGTACTTC. Translation gives CASSDAPGTAFDEQYF.

The rearrangement uses TRBV4-3 and TRBJ2-1, with D unclear. The CDR3 loop spans 14 amino acids. Trimming pared 3 bases from V and 8 bases from J, leaving 14 bases between. The germline V gene encodes CDR1 LGHNA and CDR2 YSLEER. The CDR3 region has the DNA TGCGCCAGCAGCCAGCGCGGAAGGGCATATGAGCAGTTCTTC. Its translation is CASSQRGRAYEQFF.

This clonotype was detected only a few times. The rearrangement uses TRBV27 and TRBJ2-7; D possibly matches TRBD1 or TRBD2 (5 bases each). The germline V gene has CDR1 MNHEY and CDR2 SMNVEV (reference sequence). The CDR3 length is 14 residues. The ends were cut back, 0 bases at V and 5 bases at J, with 11 bases in the middle. The CDR3, as DNA: TGTGCCAGCAGTTTATCGAAGGGGACCCACGAGCAGTACTTC. Translation: CASSLSKGTHEQYF.

This clonotype was counted between two and nine times. The chain recombines TRBV7-6 with TRBJ1-4, with a possible D match to TRBD1 (6 bases). Trimming cost V 1 base and J 2 bases, with 14 bases left between them. The CDR3 covers 17 residues. The germline V gene has CDR1 SGHVS and CDR2 FNYEAQ. The CDR3 DNA reads as TGTGCCAGCAGCTTAGGGCTCGGGGGGCAGACTAATGAAAAACTGTTTTTT. Residues: CASSLGLGGQTNEKLFF.